These 4 T cell receptor beta chains originate from one sample sequenced in a study of blood T cell repertoires in COVID-19. Measured with immunoSEQ multiplex PCR; TCRdb has only the in-frame clones, and not every one. The sample lists under 300,000 clones; around 89% were seen once. Sequenced sample: PBMCs or T cells enriched from blood (not recorded which). These receptors were obtained from a man aged 35 to 55 who had recovered from COVID-19.

The chain uses TRBV7-8 and TRBJ2-7, with 7 bases aligning to TRBD2. Germline V gene sequence: CDR1 SGHVS, CDR2 FQNEAQ. After removal of 0 bases from V and 4 bases from J, the junction contained 6 bases not matched to a gene. The CDR3 runs to 15 residues. The CDR3 reads CASSLAASGSYEQYF. In DNA form, the CDR3 reads TGTGCCAGCAGCTTAGCGGCTAGCGGAAGTTACGAGCAGTACTTC.

V usage is TRBV9 and J usage is TRBJ2-2; 7 nucleotides match TRBD1. The CDR3 covers 15 residues. Trimming took 7 bases from V and 4 from J; bases not matched to a gene: 10. Germline values: CDR1 SGDLS, CDR2 YYNGEE. CDR3 region: CASAVSSGGTGELFF. Written as DNA, the CDR3 is TGTGCCAGCGCAGTCTCCTCAGGGGGCACCGGGGAGCTGTTTTTT.

The CDR3 DNA is TGTGCCAGCAGTCCCTACCCAGGGTTGACCTCCTACGAGCAGTACTTC. Translating it yields CASSPYPGLTSYEQYF. The rearrangement links TRBV28 to TRBJ2-7; maybe TRBD1 (5 bases). Germline V gene lookup returns CDR1 MDHEN and CDR2 SYDVKM. The CDR3 is 16 amino acids. The V gene lost 5 bases and the J gene lost 0 bases, with 17 bases spanning the gap.

The gene calls are TRBV7-2 and TRBJ2-1, with 10 nucleotides matching TRBD2. V lost 5 bases and J lost 9; bases outside the gene matches: 7. Germline CDR1 reads SGHTA; CDR2 reads FQGNSA. This CDR3 has 14 residues. CDR3 region: CASSATSGTGEQFF. The CDR3, as DNA: TGTGCCAGCAGCGCTACTAGCGGGACAGGTGAGCAGTTCTTC.